A single sample gave rise to the 26 T cell receptor beta chains below, sequenced in a study of cytomegalovirus exposure and HLA in healthy donors. Amplification used 60 Vbeta primers and 13 Jbeta primers. Some clones are missing from TCRdb's copy, which holds only in-frame ones; the method was immunoSEQ multiplex PCR. The table has some 130,000 clones, 80% seen once. Source material: PBMCs. Receptors were obtained from a woman aged 35 to 49 in good health and CMV-seronegative.

The rearrangement links TRBV7-6 to TRBJ2-5; 9 positions match TRBD1. The V segment lost 5 bases and the J segment 5 bases; nucleotides outside the gene matches: 6. Germline loops: CDR1 SGHVS, CDR2 FNYEAQ. The CDR3 runs to 14 residues. CDR3 amino acids: CASSLTGGRETQYF. CDR3 nucleotides: TGTGCCAGCAGCCTCACAGGGGGCAGGGAGACCCAGTACTTC. Filled out from reference TRBV7-6 and TRBJ2-5, the complete variable domain reads GAGVSQSPRYKVTKRGQDVALRCDPISGHVSLYWYRQALGQGPEFLTYFNYEAQQDKSGLPNDRFSAERPEGSISTLTIQRTEQRDSAMYRCASSLTGGRETQYFGPGTRLLVL.

The chain joins TRBV7-6 to TRBJ2-1; D is perhaps TRBD1 (6 bases). The CDR3 sequence is 14 residues long. V was shortened by 4 bases and J by 5 bases, with 12 bases between the two germline ends. Germline values: CDR1 SGHVS, CDR2 FNYEAQ. This CDR3 reads CASSSATGNNEQFF. In nucleotides, the CDR3 is TGTGCCAGCAGCTCCGCTACAGGGAACAATGAGCAGTTCTTC. The complete variable domain, with remaining parts taken from reference TRBV7-6 and TRBJ2-1, reads GAGVSQSPRYKVTKRGQDVALRCDPISGHVSLYWYRQALGQGPEFLTYFNYEAQQDKSGLPNDRFSAERPEGSISTLTIQRTEQRDSAMYRCASSSATGNNEQFFGPGTRLTVL.

The count of this clone is one. CDR3 bases: TGTGCCAGCAAAGTGATAGCGGGAGATTTAACCGGGGAGCTGTTTTTT. Protein: CASKVIAGDLTGELFF. The chain couples TRBV6-6 to TRBJ2-2; 9 nucleotides align to TRBD2. The V and J ends lost 7 bases and 5 bases, in that order; junction bases with no gene match: 11. The CDR3 length is 16 residues. The germline V gene encodes CDR1 MNHNY and CDR2 SVGAGI (reference sequence).

With respect to this clone: A junction end diverges from the germline sequence, so it may reflect a read error. The chain carries TRBV7-9 and TRBJ1-2; D may be TRBD1 (5 bases). This CDR3 contains 15 residues. CDR1 and CDR2 from the germline V gene are SEHNR and FQNEAQ (reference sequence). CDR3 DNA sequence: TGTTCCAGCAGCTTAGGTTCGTTTTTGGGGGGAGGCTACACCTTC. Residues: CSSSLGSFLGGGYTF. Supplemented by reference TRBV7-9 and TRBJ1-2, the full variable domain reads DTGVSQNPRHKITKRGQNVTFRCDPISEHNRLYWYRQTLGQGPEFLTYFQNEAQLEKSRLLSDRFSAERPKGSFSTLEIQRTEQGDSAMYLCSSSLGSFLGGGYTFGSGTRLTVV.

This chain connects TRBV27 to TRBJ2-1; the match to TRBD2 covers 9 bases. V shed 3 bases, J shed 5 bases, and the junction held 11 bases outside the gene matches. Germline V CDR1 and CDR2: MNHEY, SMNVEV (reference sequence). The CDR3 is 17 amino acids. The CDR3 loop reads CASSFVAGTSTDNEQFF. The CDR3 DNA is TGTGCCAGCAGTTTCGTGGCGGGGACTAGCACCGACAATGAGCAGTTCTTC.

The chain carries TRBV4-3 and TRBJ1-6; 9 bases map to TRBD1. This CDR3 is built from 16 residues. Germline loops: CDR1 LGHNA, CDR2 YSLEER. The V gene end was trimmed by 4 bases and the J gene end by 7 bases; junction bases not matched to a gene: 8. The CDR3: CASSPGAGQGNSPLHF. In nucleotides, the CDR3 is TGCGCCAGCAGCCCCGGGGCGGGACAGGGAAATTCACCCCTCCACTTT.

The CDR3 nucleotides read TGTGCCAGCAGCGTAGGTGGCCAGCAAGAGACCCAGTACTTC. As protein: CASSVGGQQETQYF. The gene calls are TRBV9 and TRBJ2-5, with D hard to call. The CDR3 covers 14 residues. V was trimmed by 0 bases and J by 2 bases, leaving 8 bases between them. Germline V gene sequence: CDR1 SGDLS, CDR2 YYNGEE.

This clone was recorded once. The chain has TRBV28 and TRBJ1-6; D is uncertain. CDR3 length equals 13 residues. Germline V gives CDR1 MDHEN, CDR2 SYDVKM. V was clipped by 2 bases and J by 5 bases, with 4 bases between them. CDR3 nucleotide sequence: TGTGCCAGCAGTTTAGTAGATAATTCACCCCTCCACTTT. Translated: CASSLVDNSPLHF.

The chain carries TRBV19 and TRBJ1-2, with TRBD1 matching over 8 bases. The V gene end was trimmed by 7 bases and the J gene end by 2 bases; junction bases not matched to a gene: 9. The CDR3 is 15 residues long. CDR1 is LNHDA and CDR2 is SQIVND in the germline V gene (reference sequence). In DNA, the CDR3 is TGTGCCAGTACGAGGACAGGGAAGGGGAACTATGGCTACACCTTC. As protein: CASTRTGKGNYGYTF.

V is TRBV28 and J is TRBJ2-2; tentative D call: TRBD1 (5 bases). The germline CDR1 and CDR2 sequences are MDHEN and SYDVKM. The V end lost 5 bases, the J end lost 2 bases, and 18 bases lay between the germline ends. CDR3 length: 17 residues. CDR3: CASSPFGAGPNTGELFF. CDR3 DNA: TGTGCCAGCAGTCCCTTTGGGGCAGGGCCCAACACCGGGGAGCTGTTTTTT.

In nucleotides, the CDR3 is TGTGCCAGCAGAGACGACAGTGGGGCTTTCTTT. Translating gives CASRDDSGAFF. The genes are TRBV2 and TRBJ1-1; a weak D match, TRBD1 (5 bases). CDR3 size: 11 residues. Looked up from germline, CDR1 is SNHLY and CDR2 is FYNNEI. Deletions cut 6 bases from V and 11 bases from J, with 13 bases between.

The chain joins TRBV4-3 to TRBJ1-6; TRBD1 matches at 8 bases. Unmatched junction bases numbered 13, after V lost 2 bases and J lost 4 bases. Germline V gene data show CDR1 as LGHNA and CDR2 as YSLEER. The CDR3 sequence is 19 residues long. Written as DNA, the CDR3 is TGCGCCAGCAGCCAACGACCGGGACAGGTCGACTTTTATAATTCACCCCTCCACTTT. Its protein is CASSQRPGQVDFYNSPLHF.

This clone was observed a handful of times. The chain employs TRBV4-3 and TRBJ2-7; 8 nucleotides match TRBD1. The CDR3 covers 15 residues. The V and J ends lost 1 base and 4 bases, in that order; junction bases with no gene match: 6. Germline V CDR1 and CDR2: LGHNA, YSLEER. The DNA for the CDR3 is TGCGCCAGCAGCCAAGGGCCAGGGGGCCTGTACGAGCAGTACTTC. It yields the protein CASSQGPGGLYEQYF.

The rearrangement joins TRBV7-2 to TRBJ1-1; 7 bases agree with TRBD1. Per the germline V gene, CDR1 is SGHTA and CDR2 is FQGNSA. V was pared by 0 bases and J by 0 bases, with 16 bases of the junction left unmatched. The CDR3 loop spans 20 amino acids. CDR3 sequence: CASSLAPDRQGSRLNTEAFF. The DNA of the CDR3 is TGTGCCAGCAGCTTAGCACCAGATAGACAGGGCTCGAGATTGAACACTGAAGCTTTCTTT.

The chain's CDR3 is CASSSLAGGTGELFF. The CDR3, as DNA: TGTGCCAGCAGTTCACTAGCGGGTGGAACCGGGGAGCTGTTTTTT. The rearrangement uses TRBV28 and TRBJ2-2, with 9 bases that match TRBD2. The J segment lost 5 bases and the V segment lost 4 bases, leaving 5 bases of the junction unmatched. Per the germline V gene, CDR1 is MDHEN and CDR2 is SYDVKM. CDR3 length: 15 residues.

Concerning this clone itself: Other DNA sequences in this sample translate to the same CDR3. The chain links TRBV6-5 to TRBJ2-1; D perhaps matches TRBD2 (8 bases). This CDR3 contains 15 residues. Germline V gene data show CDR1 as MNHEY and CDR2 as SVGAGI. V shed 3 bases and J shed 4 bases, with 13 bases lying between them. CDR3 sequence: CASSYSGTAYNEQFF. The CDR3 nucleotides are TGTGCCAGCAGTTATAGCGGGACAGCGTACAATGAGCAGTTCTTC.

The table lists this clone with a count of one. The rearrangement joins TRBV7-8 to TRBJ1-1; a possible D gene is TRBD1 (5 bases). V lost 7 bases and J 3 bases, leaving 12 bases between the germline ends. CDR1 is SGHVS and CDR2 is FQNEAQ in the germline V gene. This CDR3 comprises 13 residues. DNA of the CDR3: TGTGCCAGCACCAAACGGGGGGACACTGAAGCTTTCTTT. This gives the protein CASTKRGDTEAFF.

The chain links TRBV28 to TRBJ2-4; possibly TRBD2 for D (6 bases). Looked up from germline, CDR1 is MDHEN and CDR2 is SYDVKM. V lost 7 bases, J lost 9 bases, and 16 bases lay in between. The length of the CDR3 is 13 residues. CDR3 sequence reads: CASTLLEGGIQYF. The CDR3 DNA is TGTGCCAGCACCCTTTTGGAGGGCGGCATTCAGTACTTC. The full variable domain, rest sourced from reference TRBV28 and TRBJ2-4, is DVKVTQSSRYLVKRTGEKVFLECVQDMDHENMFWYRQDPGLGLRLIYFSYDVKMKEKGDIPEGYSVSREKKERFSLILESASTNQTSMYLCASTLLEGGIQYFGAGTRLSVL.

The chain combines TRBV27 with TRBJ2-1; TRBD2 aligns across 7 bases. The CDR3 sequence is 14 residues long. The germline gives CDR1 MNHEY, CDR2 SMNVEV (reference sequence). Germline trimming cut 5 bases from V and 7 bases from J; bases unmatched to any gene: 8. The CDR3 DNA reads TGTGCCAGCAGTCCCTGGACTAGTTGGAATGAGCAGTTCTTC. This translates into CASSPWTSWNEQFF.

V is TRBV5-6 and J is TRBJ2-6; TRBD2 might be the D (6 bases). The germline gives CDR1 SGHDT, CDR2 YYEEEE. The CDR3 totals 17 residues. The V end was cut by 6 bases, the J end by 0 bases, with 16 bases between. The CDR3 DNA reads TGTGCCAGCACCGATAGCGGATCCCGCTCTGGGGCCAACGTCCTGACTTTC. It translates to CASTDSGSRSGANVLTF. Full variable domain (rest looked up from reference TRBV5-6 and TRBJ2-6): DAGVTQSPTHLIKTRGQQVTLRCSPKSGHDTVSWYQQALGQGPQFIFQYYEEEERQRGNFPDRFSGHQFPNYSSELNVNALLLGDSALYLCASTDSGSRSGANVLTFGAGSRLTVL.

The rearrangement joins TRBV5-1 to TRBJ1-1; 7 nucleotides line up with TRBD1. From germline, CDR1 is SGHRS and CDR2 YFSETQ. V dropped 3 bases and J dropped 11; count of bases not matched to a gene: 13. The length of the CDR3 is 14 residues. In nucleotides, the CDR3 is TGCGCCAGCAGCTCTGGCGGAACAGGGGTACAGGCTTTCTTT. This translates into CASSSGGTGVQAFF.

The chain has TRBV6-5 and TRBJ2-2, with 11 nucleotides matching TRBD2. The V segment lost 7 bases and the J segment 5 bases; nucleotides outside the gene matches: 6. The CDR3 runs to 15 residues. CDR1 and CDR2 (germline): MNHEY, SVGAGI. In DNA form, the CDR3 reads TGTGCCAGCAACCAGCTAGCGGGAGGAACCGGGGAGCTGTTTTTT. This encodes CASNQLAGGTGELFF.

The gene calls are TRBV27 and TRBJ1-2; possibly TRBD1 for D (6 bases). The CDR3 spans 14 residues. Trimming took 6 bases from V and 2 from J, leaving 13 bases between them. Per the germline V gene, CDR1 is MNHEY and CDR2 is SMNVEV (reference sequence). Written as DNA, the CDR3 is TGTGCCAGCAGCCCCCAACAGGGAAACTATGGCTACACCTTC. Translating it yields CASSPQQGNYGYTF.

V usage is TRBV15 and J usage is TRBJ2-2; the match to TRBD2 covers 7 bases. Unmatched junction bases numbered 3, after V lost 8 bases and J lost 3 bases. This CDR3 is 13 amino acids long. Germline loops: CDR1 LNHNV, CDR2 YYDKDF (reference sequence). The CDR3 DNA follows: TGTGCCACCTCCGGGAGGTACACCGGGGAGCTGTTTTTT. It encodes CATSGRYTGELFF. Variable domain in full (rest from reference TRBV15 and TRBJ2-2): DAMVIQNPRYQVTQFGKPVTLSCSQTLNHNVMYWYQQKSSQAPKLLFHYYDKDFNNEADTPDNFQSRRPNTSFCFLDIRSPGLGDTAMYLCATSGRYTGELFFGEGSRLTVL.

This clone was counted only a few times. V is TRBV5-4 and J is TRBJ2-7; a weak D match, TRBD2 (5 bases). V lost 3 bases to trimming and J lost 5 bases, with 15 bases between them. Germline CDR1 SGHNT, CDR2 YYREEE (reference sequence). This CDR3 contains 14 residues. The CDR3 DNA reads TGTGCCAGCAGCTCGCCCTTCCAGAGGGACGAGCAGTACTTC. Residues: CASSSPFQRDEQYF.

This chain joins TRBV4-1 and TRBJ1-2, with D unclear. CDR3 length: 17 amino acids. Germline loops: CDR1 MGHRA, CDR2 YSYEKL. V lost 0 bases, J lost 5 bases, and 19 bases lay in between. The CDR3 DNA reads as TGCGCCAGCAGCCAAGAATCCGGGAAACCCAGACGGTATGGCTACACCTTC. This translates into CASSQESGKPRRYGYTF.